Listed below are T cell receptor beta chains from one sample, sequenced in a study of vaccination effects on CD4 cells after COVID-19. Data came from immunoSEQ multiplex PCR; TCRdb stores just in-frame clones and leaves some out. The table includes tens of thousands of clones, less than 85% detected once. Their antigens are not known. This specimen was CD4+ T cells from PBMCs cultured without peptide, taken after COVID-19 vaccination. These receptors originate from a human donor who received a COVID-19 vaccine. The CDR3 runs from the conserved cysteine through the conserved F or W. The D gene is left open where the match is weak. Some rows have no size entry. The others give once, few or many, or a class for an expanded clone.

abundance	d_gene	v_gene	j_gene	CDR3nt	CDR3aa
.	.	TRBV28	TRBJ1-1	TGTGCCAGCAGTCGCGCCACCCCGACGAACACTGAAGCTTTCTTT	CASSRATPTNTEAFF
.	TRBD1	TRBV4-1	TRBJ2-5	TGCGCCAGCAGCCAAGTTGGGACAGGGGGAGAGACCCAGTACTTC	CASSQVGTGGETQYF
once	TRBD1	TRBV19	TRBJ2-6	TGTGCCAGTAGTGCCGGGACAGGGTTCTCTGGGGCCAACGTCCTGACTTTC	CASSAGTGFSGANVLTF
.	TRBD2	TRBV7-2	TRBJ2-3	TGTGCCAGCAGCTTAGAAATAGCGGGGGGGCAAGATACGCAGTATTTT	CASSLEIAGGQDTQYF
.	.	TRBV3-1/TRBV3-2	TRBJ2-5	TGTGCCAGCAGCCCCCCCGCAGCGGCGATACAAGAGACCCAGTACTTC	CASSPPAAAIQETQYF
.	.	TRBV28	TRBJ1-2	TGTGCCAGCAGTACTCAGGGCGCATCTTTCTATGGCTACACCTTC	CASSTQGASFYGYTF
.	.	TRBV2	TRBJ1-1	TGTGCCAGAACGAAAGCTATGAACACTGAAGCTTTCTTT	CARTKAMNTEAFF
.	.	TRBV10-3	TRBJ2-3	TGTGCCATCGCGAGGGAAGGAACCACAGATACGCAGTATTTT	CAIAREGTTDTQYF
.	.	TRBV6-4	TRBJ1-2	TGTGCCAGCAGTGACAGAAACTATGGCTACACCTTC	CASSDRNYGYTF
.	TRBD1	TRBV15	TRBJ1-2	TGTGCCACCAGCCGAACTACAGGGGGAGGGGGCTACACCTTC	CATSRTTGGGGYTF
.	.	TRBV3-1/TRBV3-2	TRBJ1-1	TGTGCCAGCACCAAATCGGAGAACACTGAAGCTTTCTTT	CASTKSENTEAFF
few	TRBD1	TRBV4-1	TRBJ1-2	TGCGCCAGCAGCCAACGGGACAGGGACTATGGCTACACCTTC	CASSQRDRDYGYTF
.	.	TRBV24-1	TRBJ2-1	TGTGCCACCAGTGACCCGGAGGGGCGGCGTTCCTACAATGAGCAGTTCTTC	CATSDPEGRRSYNEQFF
.	TRBD1	TRBV5-3	TRBJ1-2	TGTGCCAGAAGCTTAAGGACAGGGCCTAACTATGGCTACACCTTC	CARSLRTGPNYGYTF
.	.	TRBV28	TRBJ1-3	TGTGCCAGCAGGAAATATGGAGAAGTCACCATATATTTT	CASRKYGEVTIYF
once	.	TRBV6-1	TRBJ2-5	TGTGCCAGCGCTCAGGGGAGAGAGACCCAGTACTTC	CASAQGRETQYF
.	TRBD1	TRBV5-1	TRBJ1-2	TGCGCCAGCAGCCCTGGGGGACAGGGGGGCTATGGCTACACCTTC	CASSPGGQGGYGYTF
.	.	TRBV6-5	TRBJ1-1	TGTGCCAGCAGTTACTCGCGATATGGGACCTATGAAGCTTTCTTT	CASSYSRYGTYEAFF
.	.	TRBV2	TRBJ2-3	TGTGCCAGCAGCGTACTAGTTAATACGCAGTATTTT	CASSVLVNTQYF
once	.	TRBV6-5	TRBJ1-6	TGTGCCAGCAGTTACTCCGTCCCGGGACCGGATTCACCCCTCCACTTT	CASSYSVPGPDSPLHF
.	TRBD2	TRBV6-1	TRBJ2-5	TGTGCCAGCAGTGAACGGGGGGTCAGACAAGAGACCCAGTACTTC	CASSERGVRQETQYF
once	TRBD1	TRBV5-1	TRBJ2-2	TGCGCCAGCAGTCAGGGGGCATTGAACACCGGGGAGCTGTTTTTT	CASSQGALNTGELFF
few	.	TRBV12-5	TRBJ1-1	TGTGCTAGTGGTTTTGGTACGGGGCGCGGCACTGAAGCTTTCTTT	CASGFGTGRGTEAFF
.	.	TRBV5-8	TRBJ2-3	TGTGCCAGCACCCGGGGCGGGGTGAGGACAGATACGCAGTATTTT	CASTRGGVRTDTQYF
once	.	TRBV6-5	TRBJ2-5	TGTGCCAGCAGTAACAGCTTCCAAGAGACCCAGTACTTC	CASSNSFQETQYF
once	TRBD1	TRBV27	TRBJ1-6	TGTGCCAGCAGCAGGACAGGGTCATATAATTCACCCCTCCACTTT	CASSRTGSYNSPLHF
.	.	TRBV2	TRBJ2-5	TGTGCCAGCAGTCCGGGACAACAAGAGACCCAGTACTTC	CASSPGQQETQYF
once	TRBD2	TRBV5-1	TRBJ2-3	TGCGCCAGCAGGTTAGCGGGGGGAAGCACAGATACGCAGTATTTT	CASRLAGGSTDTQYF
.	.	TRBV7-2	TRBJ1-2	TGTGCCAGCAGCTTGGACAGAGACTATGGCTACACCTTC	CASSLDRDYGYTF
few	.	TRBV28	TRBJ1-6	TGTGCCAGCAGCAAATACCCCTCCTACGGCAATTCACCCCTCCACTTT	CASSKYPSYGNSPLHF
.	.	TRBV5-1	TRBJ2-3	TGCGCCAGCAGCTTACCTCAAGGGGATTACGGCACAGATACGCAGTATTTT	CASSLPQGDYGTDTQYF
once	.	TRBV5-5	TRBJ1-1	TGTGCCAGCAGCTTGGTAAATATGGGGTTGAACACTGAAGCTTTCTTT	CASSLVNMGLNTEAFF
.	.	TRBV6-1	TRBJ1-1	TGTGCCAGCAGTGAAGCGCCCGGCACTGAAGCTTTCTTT	CASSEAPGTEAFF
.	TRBD2	TRBV6-5	TRBJ2-3	TGTGCCAGCAGTTATCGCGGGAGGCAAGGGGATACGCAGTATTTT	CASSYRGRQGDTQYF
once	.	TRBV5-1	TRBJ2-2	TGCGCCAGCAGCTTGAAGACAGTCAACACCGGGGAGCTGTTTTTT	CASSLKTVNTGELFF
once	TRBD2	TRBV9	TRBJ2-3	TGTGCCAGCAGCGTAAGTAGCGGGGGTGATACGCAGTATTTT	CASSVSSGGDTQYF
.	TRBD2	TRBV27	TRBJ2-5	TGTGCCAGCAGCCCCGGGACTAGCCACCAAGAGACCCAGTACTTC	CASSPGTSHQETQYF